Below are 18 T cell receptor beta chains sequenced from a single sample in a study of blood T cell repertoires in COVID-19. This table comes from immunoSEQ multiplex PCR, and its TCRdb copy is limited to in-frame clones, with some not included. This sample yields approximately 350,000 clones, of which about 86% are seen a single time; around 3% belongs to the top ten. Sequences were obtained from peripheral blood. These receptor sequences come from a man younger than 45 with active or convalescent COVID-19.

V is TRBV4-3 and J is TRBJ2-3, with D tentatively TRBD2 (5 bases). This CDR3 has 17 amino acids. Trimming left V 0 bases short and J 0 bases short, with 13 bases between. The germline V gene encodes CDR1 LGHNA and CDR2 YSLEER. The CDR3 loop reads CASSQDRGSLSTDTQYF. The CDR3 nucleotides read TGCGCCAGCAGCCAAGATCGGGGTAGCTTAAGCACAGATACGCAGTATTTT.

The chain joins TRBV18 to TRBJ1-4; 7 bases map to TRBD1. J lost 0 bases, V lost 6 bases, and 4 bases had no gene match. The CDR3 loop spans 15 amino acids. CDR1 KGHSH and CDR2 LQKENI come from the germline V gene. The CDR3 DNA reads as TGTGCCAGCTCCCTCGACAGGGCAACTAATGAAAAACTGTTTTTT. Translated: CASSLDRATNEKLFF. Based on the CDR3 plus reference TRBV18 and TRBJ1-4, the full variable domain is NAGVMQNPRHLVRRRGQEARLRCSPMKGHSHVYWYRQLPEEGLKFMVYLQKENIIDESGMPKERFSAEFPKEGPSILRIQQVVRGDSAAYFCASSLDRATNEKLFFGSGTQLSVL.

The chain uses TRBV19 and TRBJ2-3; 11 positions match TRBD2. The CDR3 length is 15 residues. V lost 6 bases to trimming and J lost 0 bases; unmatched junction nucleotides: 2. CDR1 and CDR2 from the germline V gene are LNHDA and SQIVND (reference sequence). The CDR3 DNA is TGTGCCAGTAGGGGACTAGCGGCTAGCACAGATACGCAGTATTTT. The encoded protein is CASRGLAASTDTQYF.

V is TRBV5-1 and J is TRBJ2-7; TRBD2 aligns across 10 bases. CDR3 length: 16 amino acids. The V gene end was trimmed by 4 bases and the J gene end by 1 base; junction bases not matched to a gene: 8. The germline CDR1 and CDR2 sequences are SGHRS and YFSETQ. The CDR3 region has the DNA TGCGCCAGCAGCGGTTTAGCGGGAGGAGGGTCCTACGAGCAGTACTTC. It codes for CASSGLAGGGSYEQYF.

This clone has a single count. The V call is TRBV5-1, the J call TRBJ1-4, with a possible D match to TRBD1 (6 bases). Germline V CDR1 and CDR2: SGHRS, YFSETQ. V was cut by 0 bases and J by 1 base, with 10 bases left in between. This CDR3 has 16 residues. This CDR3 reads CASSLARRGTNEKLFF. For the CDR3, the DNA is TGCGCCAGCAGCTTGGCCCGCAGGGGAACTAATGAAAAACTGTTTTTT.

The J gene is TRBJ2-7, the V gene TRBV4-3, with TRBD2 identical over 9 bases. V lost 4 bases and J lost 4; bases outside the gene matches: 8. Germline values: CDR1 LGHNA, CDR2 YSLEER. This CDR3 is 15 amino acids long. In DNA, the CDR3 is TGCGCCAGCAGCCTGGAGCGCGGGGGGGCGTACGAGCAGTACTTC. This sequence encodes CASSLERGGAYEQYF.

The chain uses TRBV3-1 (or the pseudogene TRBV3-2) and TRBJ1-4; a possible D gene is TRBD1 (5 bases). Trimming shortened V by 2 bases and J by 10 bases, and 8 bases separated the two germline ends. Germline lookup yields CDR1 LGHDT and CDR2 YNNKEL (reference sequence). The CDR3 is 12 residues long. The CDR3 loop is CASSQFDRKLFF. The CDR3 region has the DNA TGTGCCAGCAGCCAATTCGACAGAAAACTGTTTTTT.

The CDR3 nucleotides read TGCGCCAGCAGCCAGGGACAGGGAAGGTTCAAGAACACTGAAGCTTTCTTT. It yields the protein CASSQGQGRFKNTEAFF. This chain links TRBV4-1 with TRBJ1-1; 9 bases align to TRBD1. The trim removed 3 bases at V and 1 base at J, leaving 9 bases unmatched. This CDR3 has 17 amino acids. Germline V gene lookup returns CDR1 MGHRA and CDR2 YSYEKL.

This clone was counted once. The chain uses TRBV9 and TRBJ2-1; 10 bases are a match to TRBD2. The J segment lost 5 bases and the V segment lost 5 bases, leaving 7 bases of the junction unmatched. In germline, CDR1 is SGDLS, CDR2 YYNGEE. The CDR3 covers 15 residues. The CDR3 is CASSLAGGENNEQFF. DNA for the CDR3: TGTGCCAGCAGTTTAGCGGGAGGAGAGAACAATGAGCAGTTCTTC.

The genes are TRBV3-1 (or the pseudogene TRBV3-2) and TRBJ2-7, with D perhaps TRBD2 (5 bases). The length of the CDR3 is 14 residues. Germline lookup yields CDR1 LGHDT and CDR2 YNNKEL (reference sequence). The ends were cut back, 4 bases at V and 4 bases at J, with 14 bases in the middle. CDR3 protein: CASSLREKAYEQYF. The CDR3 DNA sequence: TGTGCCAGCAGCCTTCGGGAAAAGGCATACGAGCAGTACTTC.

The chain couples TRBV6-5 to TRBJ2-5; TRBD2 matches at 8 bases. CDR1 and CDR2 from the germline V gene are MNHEY and SVGAGI. V gave up 6 bases and J gave up 2 bases; unmatched junction bases: 8. CDR3 size: 15 residues. CDR3 coding DNA: TGTGCCAGCAGCGGACTAGCCGCTATTCAAGAGACCCAGTACTTC. It is translated as CASSGLAAIQETQYF.

The chain uses TRBV7-2 and TRBJ1-1, with D hard to call. CDR1 is SGHTA, CDR2 FQGNSA, per germline. V shed 5 bases and J shed 4 bases, with 11 bases lying between them. CDR3 length: 13 residues. The CDR3 protein is CASSAQEGTEAFF. The CDR3 DNA reads as TGTGCCAGCAGCGCCCAGGAGGGCACTGAAGCTTTCTTT.

This chain connects TRBV5-1 to TRBJ2-7, with D possibly matching TRBD1 (6 bases). From germline, CDR1 is SGHRS and CDR2 YFSETQ. V was pared by 5 bases and J by 5 bases, with 17 bases between. The CDR3 spans 14 residues. CDR3 in amino acids: CASRVSHPGDEQYF. CDR3 sequence (DNA): TGCGCCAGCAGGGTCAGTCACCCAGGGGACGAGCAGTACTTC.

The CDR3 region is CASSQAGLAGNTGELFF. The CDR3 nucleotides are TGTGCCAGCAGCCAAGCGGGACTAGCGGGGAACACCGGGGAGCTGTTTTTT. The V gene is TRBV4-2, the J gene TRBJ2-2; 12 bases are a match to TRBD2. J gave up 1 base and V 1 base, and 1 base lay outside the gene matches. The V gene's germline CDR1 is LGHNA and CDR2 YNFKEQ. The CDR3 loop spans 17 amino acids.

V and J are TRBV5-1 and TRBJ1-6; no clear D. This CDR3 has 15 amino acids. Per the germline V gene, CDR1 is SGHRS and CDR2 is YFSETQ. V dropped 4 bases and J dropped 5 bases, with 13 bases sitting between them. This chain's CDR3 is CASSLREADNSPLHF. DNA of the CDR3: TGCGCCAGCAGCCTACGGGAGGCCGATAATTCACCCCTCCACTTT.

Here the CDR3 reads CASSQTGSWDEKLFF. CDR3 nucleotide sequence: TGCGCCAGCAGCCAGACGGGGAGTTGGGATGAAAAACTGTTTTTT. V usage is TRBV4-1 and J usage is TRBJ1-4, with no clear D. The germline V gene has CDR1 MGHRA and CDR2 YSYEKL. This CDR3 is built from 15 residues. The germline V and J ends were trimmed by 3 bases and 6 bases, with 14 bases remaining between them.

The chain uses TRBV4-3 and TRBJ1-2; 11 bases agree with TRBD1. Germline trimming cut 4 bases from V and 2 bases from J; bases unmatched to any gene: 12. CDR3 length: 18 residues. CDR1 is LGHNA and CDR2 is YSLEER in the germline V gene. The CDR3 protein is CASSPQNPGQGGNYGYTF. CDR3 nucleotide sequence: TGCGCCAGCAGCCCTCAGAACCCGGGACAGGGGGGGAACTATGGCTACACCTTC.

The chain combines TRBV24-1 with TRBJ2-7; TRBD2 matches at 8 bases. The germline V gene encodes CDR1 KGHDR and CDR2 SFDVKD. The junction had 13 bases not matched to a gene; V was cut back by 5 bases and J by 2 bases. The CDR3 runs 17 residues. CDR3 sequence: CATSAWGSGTIAYEQYF. The CDR3 region has the DNA TGTGCCACCAGTGCTTGGGGTAGCGGGACGATCGCCTACGAGCAGTACTTC.